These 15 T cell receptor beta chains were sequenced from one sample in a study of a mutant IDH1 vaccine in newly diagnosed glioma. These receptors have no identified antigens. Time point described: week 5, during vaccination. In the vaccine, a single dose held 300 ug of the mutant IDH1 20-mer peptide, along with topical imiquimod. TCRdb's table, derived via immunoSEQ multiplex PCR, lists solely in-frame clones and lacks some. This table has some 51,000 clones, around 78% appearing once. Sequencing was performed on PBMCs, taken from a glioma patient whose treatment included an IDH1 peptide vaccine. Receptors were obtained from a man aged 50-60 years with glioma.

CDR3 nucleotides: TGTGCCAGCAGCCAAGTCGGAGGGGCAGATGGCTACACCTTC. This encodes CASSQVGGADGYTF. The rearrangement uses TRBV14 and TRBJ1-2; maybe TRBD1 (5 bases). CDR3 length: 14 amino acids. Trimming cost V 1 base and J 6 bases, with 12 bases left between them. Looked up from germline, CDR1 is SGHDN and CDR2 is FVKESK.

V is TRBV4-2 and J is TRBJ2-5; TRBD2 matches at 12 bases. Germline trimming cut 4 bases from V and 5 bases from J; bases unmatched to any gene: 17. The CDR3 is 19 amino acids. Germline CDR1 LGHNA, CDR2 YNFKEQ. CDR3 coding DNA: TGTGCCAGCAGCCTCAACCCGAAGGCTAGCGGGGGGGCTGGGGAGACCCAGTACTTC. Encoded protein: CASSLNPKASGGAGETQYF.

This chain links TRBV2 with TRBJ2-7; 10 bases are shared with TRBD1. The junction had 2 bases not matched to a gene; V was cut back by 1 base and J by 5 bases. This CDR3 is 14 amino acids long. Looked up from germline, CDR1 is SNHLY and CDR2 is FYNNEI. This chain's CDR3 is CASSEVTGGHEQYF. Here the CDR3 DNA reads TGTGCCAGCAGTGAAGTGACAGGGGGCCACGAGCAGTACTTC.

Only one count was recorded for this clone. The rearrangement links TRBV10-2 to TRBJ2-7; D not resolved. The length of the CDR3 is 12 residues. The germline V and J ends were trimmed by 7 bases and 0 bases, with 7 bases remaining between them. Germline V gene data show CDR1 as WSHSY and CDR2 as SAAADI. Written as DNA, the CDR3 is TGCGCCAGCAAGAGCAGCTCCTACGAGCAGTACTTC. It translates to CASKSSSYEQYF.

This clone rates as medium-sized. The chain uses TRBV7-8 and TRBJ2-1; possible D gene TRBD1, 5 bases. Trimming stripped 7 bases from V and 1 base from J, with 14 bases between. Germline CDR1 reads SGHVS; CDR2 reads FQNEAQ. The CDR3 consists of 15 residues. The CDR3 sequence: CASIQAGRSYNEQFF. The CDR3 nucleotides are TGTGCCAGCATTCAGGCAGGGCGGTCCTACAATGAGCAGTTCTTC.

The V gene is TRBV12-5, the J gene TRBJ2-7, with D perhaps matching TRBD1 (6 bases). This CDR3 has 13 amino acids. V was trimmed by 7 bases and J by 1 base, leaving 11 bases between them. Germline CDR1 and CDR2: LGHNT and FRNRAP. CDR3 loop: CASARDTSYEQYF. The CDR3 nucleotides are TGTGCTAGTGCCCGGGACACATCCTACGAGCAGTACTTC.

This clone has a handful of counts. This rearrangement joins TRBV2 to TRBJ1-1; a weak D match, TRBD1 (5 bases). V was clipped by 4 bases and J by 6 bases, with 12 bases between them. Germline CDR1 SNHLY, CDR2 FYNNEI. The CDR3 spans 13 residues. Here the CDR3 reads CASSVEGTSEAFF. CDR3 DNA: TGTGCCAGCAGTGTAGAGGGGACGTCTGAAGCTTTCTTT.

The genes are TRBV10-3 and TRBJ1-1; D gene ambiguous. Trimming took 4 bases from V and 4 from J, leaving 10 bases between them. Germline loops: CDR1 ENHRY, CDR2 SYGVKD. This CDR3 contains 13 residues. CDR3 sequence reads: CAISALNLTEAFF. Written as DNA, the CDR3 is TGTGCCATCAGTGCCCTGAATCTCACTGAAGCTTTCTTT.

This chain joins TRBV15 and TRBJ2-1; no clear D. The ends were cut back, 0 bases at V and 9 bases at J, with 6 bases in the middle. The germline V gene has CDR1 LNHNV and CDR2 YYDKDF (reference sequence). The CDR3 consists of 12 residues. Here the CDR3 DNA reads TGTGCCACCAGCAGAGAAAGAGGTGAGCAGTTCTTC. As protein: CATSRERGEQFF. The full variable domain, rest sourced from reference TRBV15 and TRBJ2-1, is DAMVIQNPRYQVTQFGKPVTLSCSQTLNHNVMYWYQQKSSQAPKLLFHYYDKDFNNEADTPDNFQSRRPNTSFCFLDIRSPGLGDTAMYLCATSRERGEQFFGPGTRLTVL.

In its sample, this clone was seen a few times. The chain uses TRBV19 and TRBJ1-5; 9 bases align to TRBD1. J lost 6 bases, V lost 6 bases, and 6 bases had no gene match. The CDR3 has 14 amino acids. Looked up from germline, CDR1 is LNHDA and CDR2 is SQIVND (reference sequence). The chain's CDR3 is CASRDRGSVQPQHF. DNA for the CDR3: TGTGCCAGTAGGGACAGGGGATCGGTTCAGCCCCAGCATTTT.

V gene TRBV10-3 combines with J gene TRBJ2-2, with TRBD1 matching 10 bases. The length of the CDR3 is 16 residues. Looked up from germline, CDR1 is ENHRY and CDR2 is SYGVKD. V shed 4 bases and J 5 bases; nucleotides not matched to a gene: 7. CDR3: CAISVSGTGATGELFF. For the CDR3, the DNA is TGTGCCATCAGTGTTTCCGGGACAGGGGCAACCGGGGAGCTGTTTTTT.

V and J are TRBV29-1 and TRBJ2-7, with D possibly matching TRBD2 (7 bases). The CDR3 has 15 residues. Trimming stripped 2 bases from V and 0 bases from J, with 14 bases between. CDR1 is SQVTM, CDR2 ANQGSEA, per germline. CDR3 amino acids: CSVEKGGGTSYEQYF. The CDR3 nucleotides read TGCAGCGTTGAAAAAGGGGGGGGGACCTCCTACGAGCAGTACTTC.

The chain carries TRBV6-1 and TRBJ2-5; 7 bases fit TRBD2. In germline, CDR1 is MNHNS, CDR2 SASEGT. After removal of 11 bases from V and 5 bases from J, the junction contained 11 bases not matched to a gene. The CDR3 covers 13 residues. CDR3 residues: CALGGYGLETQYF. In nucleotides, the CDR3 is TGTGCCCTGGGAGGGTATGGTCTGGAGACCCAGTACTTC.

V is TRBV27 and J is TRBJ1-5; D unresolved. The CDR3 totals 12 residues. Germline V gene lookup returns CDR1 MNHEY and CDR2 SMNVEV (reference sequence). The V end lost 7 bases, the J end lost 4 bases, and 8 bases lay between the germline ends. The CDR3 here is CASTPSNQPQHF. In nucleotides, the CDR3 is TGTGCCAGCACCCCCTCTAATCAGCCCCAGCATTTT.

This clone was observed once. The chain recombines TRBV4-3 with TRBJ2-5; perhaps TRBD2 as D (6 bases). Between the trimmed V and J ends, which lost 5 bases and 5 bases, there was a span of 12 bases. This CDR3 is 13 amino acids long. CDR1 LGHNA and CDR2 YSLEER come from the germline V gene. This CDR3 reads CASSITGGETQYF. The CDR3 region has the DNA TGCGCCAGCAGCATCACTGGAGGGGAGACCCAGTACTTC.